The entry below describes one T cell receptor beta chain. Its antigen remains unknown. PCR involved 60 Vbeta and 13 Jbeta primers. This table comes from immunoSEQ multiplex PCR, and its TCRdb copy is limited to in-frame clones, with some not included. The sample table includes 100,000 to 150,000 clones. This sample is drawn from a study of cytomegalovirus exposure and HLA in healthy donors. General study results and limits: The classifier, whose performance was assessed in both the original and validation cohorts, reportedly diagnosed cytomegalovirus status with high specificity and sensitivity. Analysis was carried out at a later point, and it linked a missense DCLRE1C variant to TCR beta V- and J-gene trimming. Researchers reported that a few CMV-associated chains were confirmed in vitro as CMV antigen-specific. Near-uniform donor sequencing depth was presumed by presence/absence analyses.

Germline V gives CDR1 MNHNY, CDR2 SVGAGI (reference sequence). The CDR3 is 14 residues long. Trimming left V 8 bases short and J 0 bases short, with 11 bases between. The clonotype comes from a woman aged 40 to 50 in good health and CMV-seronegative. V and J are TRBV6-6 and TRBJ1-3; the D is unclear. The sequencing sample was made of PBMCs. The CDR3 region is CASGAGSSGNTIYF. Here the CDR3 DNA reads TGTGCCAGCGGTGCGGGAAGCTCTGGAAACACCATATATTTT.